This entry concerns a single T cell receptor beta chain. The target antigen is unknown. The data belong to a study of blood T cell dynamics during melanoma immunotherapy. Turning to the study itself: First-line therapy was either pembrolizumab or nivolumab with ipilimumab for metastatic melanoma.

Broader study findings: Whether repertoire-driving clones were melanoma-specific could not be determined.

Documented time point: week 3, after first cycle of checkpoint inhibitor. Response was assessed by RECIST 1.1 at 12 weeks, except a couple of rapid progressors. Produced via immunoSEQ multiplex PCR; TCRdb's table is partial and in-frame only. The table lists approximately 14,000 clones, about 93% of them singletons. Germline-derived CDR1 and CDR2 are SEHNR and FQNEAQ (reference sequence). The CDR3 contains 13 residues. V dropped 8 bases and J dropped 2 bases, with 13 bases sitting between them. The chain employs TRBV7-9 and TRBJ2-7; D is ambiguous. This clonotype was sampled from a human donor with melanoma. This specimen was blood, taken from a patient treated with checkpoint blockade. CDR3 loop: CASAYLGPYEQYF. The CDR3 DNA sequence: TGTGCCAGCGCCTATTTGGGTCCCTACGAGCAGTACTTC.